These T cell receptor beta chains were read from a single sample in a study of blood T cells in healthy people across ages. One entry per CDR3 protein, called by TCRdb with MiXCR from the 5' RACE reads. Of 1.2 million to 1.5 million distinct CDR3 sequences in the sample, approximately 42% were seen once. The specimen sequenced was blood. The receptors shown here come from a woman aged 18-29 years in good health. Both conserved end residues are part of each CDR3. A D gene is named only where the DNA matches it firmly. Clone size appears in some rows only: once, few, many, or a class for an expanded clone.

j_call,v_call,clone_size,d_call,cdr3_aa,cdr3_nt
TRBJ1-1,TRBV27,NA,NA,CASSPAGRPAEAFF,TGTGCCAGCAGTCCCGCCGGTAGGCCGGCTGAAGCTTTCTTT
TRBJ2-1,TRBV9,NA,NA,CASSVAGQNFNNEQFF,TGTGCCAGCAGCGTAGCTGGACAGAACTTTAACAATGAGCAGTTCTTC
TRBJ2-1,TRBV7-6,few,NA,CASSLAPSGLSYNEQFF,TGTGCCAGCAGCTTAGCGCCGTCGGGGCTATCCTACAATGAGCAGTTCTTC
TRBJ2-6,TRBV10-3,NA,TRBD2,CAISESPGLPSSGANVLTF,TGTGCCATCAGTGAGTCCCCGGGACTACCCTCCTCTGGGGCCAACGTCCTGACTTTC
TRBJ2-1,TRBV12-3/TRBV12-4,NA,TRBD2,CASTSPRERGGNEQLF,TGTGCCAGCACCTCCCCTCGAGAGCGGGGGGGCAATGAGCAGTTATTC
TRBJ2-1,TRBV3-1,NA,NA,CASSQDQSFAGEQFF,TGTGCCAGCAGCCAAGATCAGAGTTTCGCCGGTGAGCAGTTCTTC
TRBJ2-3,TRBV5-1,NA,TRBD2,CASSSTGTSVSDTQYF,TGCGCCAGCAGCTCTACCGGGACTAGCGTCTCAGATACGCAGTATTTT
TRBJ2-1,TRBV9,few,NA,CASSVGVGRYNEQFF,TGTGCCAGCAGCGTAGGGGTGGGACGGTACAATGAGCAGTTCTTC
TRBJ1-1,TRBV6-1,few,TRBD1,CASRDRVTEAFF,TGTGCCAGCAGAGACAGGGTAACTGAAGCTTTCTTT
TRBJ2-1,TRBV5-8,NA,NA,CASGALSKGEQFF,TGTGCCAGCGGGGCCCTCTCGAAAGGTGAGCAGTTCTTC
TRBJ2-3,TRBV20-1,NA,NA,CSARVVADTQYF,TGCAGTGCTAGAGTGGTGGCAGATACGCAGTATTTT
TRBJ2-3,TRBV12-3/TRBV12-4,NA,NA,CASRPGRRSVDTQYF,TGTGCCAGCAGGCCGGGCAGAAGAAGTGTAGATACGCAGTATTTT
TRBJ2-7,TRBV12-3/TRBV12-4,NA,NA,CASSLQRQPYEQYF,TGTGCCAGCAGTTTACAAAGGCAGCCCTACGAGCAGTACTTC
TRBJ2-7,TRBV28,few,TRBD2,CASRPGLAGYEQYF,TGTGCCAGTCGTCCGGGACTAGCGGGGTACGAGCAGTACTTC
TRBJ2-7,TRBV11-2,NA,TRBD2,CASSFLQRTSGSSDEQYF,TGTGCCAGCAGCTTCCTACAGAGGACTAGCGGGAGTTCGGATGAGCAGTACTTC
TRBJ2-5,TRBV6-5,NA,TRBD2,CASSTGTSGSVEQYF,TGTGCCAGCAGTACTGGGACTAGCGGGAGCGTTGAGCAGTACTTC
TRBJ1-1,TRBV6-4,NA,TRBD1,CASSFTGDAEAFF,TGTGCCAGCAGTTTCACAGGGGACGCTGAAGCTTTCTTT
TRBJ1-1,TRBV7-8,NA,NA,CASSLTSDIGLMNAEAFF,TGTGCCAGCAGCTTAACCTCCGATATAGGACTGATGAACGCTGAAGCTTTCTTT
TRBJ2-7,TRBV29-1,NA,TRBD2,CSAGLAGSSYEQYF,TGCAGCGCAGGACTAGCGGGCTCATCCTACGAGCAGTACTTC
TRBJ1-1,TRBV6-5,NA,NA,CASSYSVTGEAFF,TGTGCCAGCAGTTATTCCGTGACAGGCGAAGCTTTCTTT
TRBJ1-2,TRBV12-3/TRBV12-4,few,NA,CASSPMVQGWRDGYTF,TGTGCCAGCAGTCCGATGGTACAGGGATGGCGAGATGGCTACACCTTC
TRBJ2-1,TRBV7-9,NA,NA,CASSPNQFNEQFF,TGTGCCAGCAGCCCCAATCAATTCAATGAGCAGTTCTTC
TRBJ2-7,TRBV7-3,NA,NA,CASSVSAGYNEQYF,TGTGCCAGCAGCGTATCGGCAGGCTACAATGAGCAGTACTTC
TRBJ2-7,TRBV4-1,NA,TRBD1,CASSQVADRGYEQYF,TGCGCCAGCAGCCAAGTAGCCGACAGGGGATACGAGCAGTACTTC
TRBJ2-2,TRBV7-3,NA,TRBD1,CAGSLDRTGIYNTGELFF,TGTGCCGGCAGCCTAGACCGGACAGGGATTTATAACACCGGGGAGCTGTTTTTT
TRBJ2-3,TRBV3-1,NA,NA,CASSQDTTRIGDTQYF,TGTGCCAGCAGCCAAGATACCACTAGAATAGGTGATACGCAGTATTTT
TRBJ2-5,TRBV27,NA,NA,CASSFPYQGTQYF,TGTGCCAGCAGTTTCCCGTACCAAGGGACCCAGTACTTC
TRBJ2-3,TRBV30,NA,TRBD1,CARMTGKGDTQYF,TGTGCCCGCATGACAGGGAAAGGGGATACGCAGTATTTT
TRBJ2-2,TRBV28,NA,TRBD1,CAGSFETGLGRGLFF,TGTGCCGGCAGTTTTGAGACAGGGTTGGGTCGCGGGCTGTTTTTT
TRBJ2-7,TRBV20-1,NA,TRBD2,CSARVGTSGIYEQYF,TGCAGTGCTAGAGTAGGGACTAGCGGGATCTACGAGCAGTACTTC
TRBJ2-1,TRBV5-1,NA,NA,CASELTSSHNEQFF,TGCGCCAGCGAGCTTACGAGCTCCCACAATGAGCAGTTCTTC
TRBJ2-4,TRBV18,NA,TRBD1,CASSPRTGEDIQYF,TGTGCCAGCTCACCGCGGACAGGGGAGGACATTCAGTACTTC